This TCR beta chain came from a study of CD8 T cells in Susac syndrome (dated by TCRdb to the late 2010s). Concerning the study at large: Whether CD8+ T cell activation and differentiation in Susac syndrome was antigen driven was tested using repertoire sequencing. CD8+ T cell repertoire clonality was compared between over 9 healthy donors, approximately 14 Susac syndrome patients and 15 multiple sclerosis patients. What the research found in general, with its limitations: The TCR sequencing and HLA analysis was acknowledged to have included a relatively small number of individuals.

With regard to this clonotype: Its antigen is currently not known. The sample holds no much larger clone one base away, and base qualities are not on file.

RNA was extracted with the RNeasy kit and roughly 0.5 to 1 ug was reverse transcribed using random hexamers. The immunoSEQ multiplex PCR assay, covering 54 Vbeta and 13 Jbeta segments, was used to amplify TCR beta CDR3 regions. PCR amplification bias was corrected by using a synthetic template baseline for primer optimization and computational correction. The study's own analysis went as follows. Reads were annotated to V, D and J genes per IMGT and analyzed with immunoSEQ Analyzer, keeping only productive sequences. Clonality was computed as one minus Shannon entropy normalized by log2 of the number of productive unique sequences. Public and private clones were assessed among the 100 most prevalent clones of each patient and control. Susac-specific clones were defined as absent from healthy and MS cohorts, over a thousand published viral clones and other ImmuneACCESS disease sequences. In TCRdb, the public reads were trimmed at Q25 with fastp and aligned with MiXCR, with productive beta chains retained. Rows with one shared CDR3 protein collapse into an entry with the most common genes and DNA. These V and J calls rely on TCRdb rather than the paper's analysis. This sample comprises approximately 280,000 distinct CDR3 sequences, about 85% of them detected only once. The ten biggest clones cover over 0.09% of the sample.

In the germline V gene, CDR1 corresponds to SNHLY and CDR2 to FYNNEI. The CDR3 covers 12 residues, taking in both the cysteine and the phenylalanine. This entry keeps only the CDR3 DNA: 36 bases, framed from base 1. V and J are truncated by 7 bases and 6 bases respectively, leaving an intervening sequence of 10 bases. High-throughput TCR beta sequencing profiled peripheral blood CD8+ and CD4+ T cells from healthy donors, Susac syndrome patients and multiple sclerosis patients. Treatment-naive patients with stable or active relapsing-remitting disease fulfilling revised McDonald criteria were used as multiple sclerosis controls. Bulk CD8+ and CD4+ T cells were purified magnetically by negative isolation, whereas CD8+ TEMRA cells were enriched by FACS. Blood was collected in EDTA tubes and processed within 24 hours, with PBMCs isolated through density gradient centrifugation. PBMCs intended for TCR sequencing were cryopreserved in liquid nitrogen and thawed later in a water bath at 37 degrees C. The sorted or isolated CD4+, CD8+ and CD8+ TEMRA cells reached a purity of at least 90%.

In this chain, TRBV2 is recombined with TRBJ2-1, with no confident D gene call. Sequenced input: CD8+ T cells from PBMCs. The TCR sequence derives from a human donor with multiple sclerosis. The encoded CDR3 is CASKGLINEQFF. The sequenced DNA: TGTGCCAGCAAAGGGCTGATCAATGAGCAGTTCTTC.